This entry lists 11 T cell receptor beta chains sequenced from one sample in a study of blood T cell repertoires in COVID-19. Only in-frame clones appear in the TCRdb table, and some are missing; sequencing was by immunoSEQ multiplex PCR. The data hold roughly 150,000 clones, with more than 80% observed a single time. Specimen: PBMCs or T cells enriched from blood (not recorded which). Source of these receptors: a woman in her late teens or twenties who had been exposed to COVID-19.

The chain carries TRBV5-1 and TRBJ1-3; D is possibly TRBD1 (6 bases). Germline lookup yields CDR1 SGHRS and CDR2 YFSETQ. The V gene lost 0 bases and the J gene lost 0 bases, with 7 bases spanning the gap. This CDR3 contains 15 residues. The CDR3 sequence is CASSLGTDSGNTIYF. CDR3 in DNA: TGCGCCAGCAGCTTGGGGACAGACTCTGGAAACACCATATATTTT. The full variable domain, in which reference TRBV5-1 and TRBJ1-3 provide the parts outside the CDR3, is KAGVTQTPRYLIKTRGQQVTLSCSPISGHRSVSWYQQTPGQGLQFLFEYFSETQRNKGNFPGRFSGRQFSNSRSEMNVSTLELGDSALYLCASSLGTDSGNTIYFGEGSWLTVV.

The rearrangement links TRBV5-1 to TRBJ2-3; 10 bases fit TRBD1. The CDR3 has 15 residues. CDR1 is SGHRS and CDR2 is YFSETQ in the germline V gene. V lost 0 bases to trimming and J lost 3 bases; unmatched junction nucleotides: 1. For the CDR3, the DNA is TGCGCCAGCAGCTTGGTGGGACAGGGGACAGATACGCAGTATTTT. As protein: CASSLVGQGTDTQYF.

DNA for the CDR3: TGTGCCAGCAGCTTAAGGCTAGCGCTCAACACCGGGGAGCTGTTTTTT. Protein sequence: CASSLRLALNTGELFF. This chain connects TRBV7-9 to TRBJ2-2; maybe TRBD2 (6 bases). V was pared by 2 bases and J by 2 bases, with 12 bases between. Germline CDR1 SEHNR, CDR2 FQNEAQ (reference sequence). The CDR3 consists of 16 residues.

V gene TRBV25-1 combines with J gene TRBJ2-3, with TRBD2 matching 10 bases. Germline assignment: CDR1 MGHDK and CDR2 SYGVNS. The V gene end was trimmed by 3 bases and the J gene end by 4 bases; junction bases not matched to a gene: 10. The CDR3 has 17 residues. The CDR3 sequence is CASSDFNLAGVADTQYF. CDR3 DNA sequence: TGTGCCAGCAGTGACTTCAATCTAGCGGGAGTGGCAGATACGCAGTATTTT.

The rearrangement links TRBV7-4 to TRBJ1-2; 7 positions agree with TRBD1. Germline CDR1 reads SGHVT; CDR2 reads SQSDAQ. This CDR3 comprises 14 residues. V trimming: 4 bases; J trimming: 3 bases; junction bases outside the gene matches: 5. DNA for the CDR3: TGTGCCAGCAGCTACCGACAGGGCGACTATGGCTACACCTTC. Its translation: CASSYRQGDYGYTF. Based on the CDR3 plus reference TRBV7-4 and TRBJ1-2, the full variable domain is GAGVSQSPRYKVAKRGRDVALRCDSISGHVTLYWYRQTLGQGSEVLTYSQSDAQRDKSGRPSGRFSAERPERSVSTLKIQRTEQGDSAVYLCASSYRQGDYGYTFGSGTRLTVV.

Here the CDR3 DNA reads TGTGCCAGTAGTAGGGGGCCGCAAGGCTATCAGCCCCAGCATTTT. As protein: CASSRGPQGYQPQHF. The chain uses TRBV19 and TRBJ1-5, with D perhaps TRBD1 (6 bases). Trimming stripped 4 bases from V and 5 bases from J, with 15 bases between. This CDR3 contains 15 residues. CDR1 is LNHDA, CDR2 SQIVND, per germline (reference sequence).

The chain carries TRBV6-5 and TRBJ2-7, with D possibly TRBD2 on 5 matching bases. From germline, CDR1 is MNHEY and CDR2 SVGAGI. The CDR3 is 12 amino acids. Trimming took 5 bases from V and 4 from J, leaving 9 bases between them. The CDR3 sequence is CASSNPGYEQYF. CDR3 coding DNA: TGTGCCAGCAGTAACCCGGGATACGAGCAGTACTTC.

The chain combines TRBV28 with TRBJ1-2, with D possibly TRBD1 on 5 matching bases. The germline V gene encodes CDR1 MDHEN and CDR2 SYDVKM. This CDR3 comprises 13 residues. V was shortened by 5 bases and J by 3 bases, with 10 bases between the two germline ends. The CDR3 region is CASSPGGHYGYTF. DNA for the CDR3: TGTGCCAGCAGTCCCGGGGGACACTATGGCTACACCTTC.

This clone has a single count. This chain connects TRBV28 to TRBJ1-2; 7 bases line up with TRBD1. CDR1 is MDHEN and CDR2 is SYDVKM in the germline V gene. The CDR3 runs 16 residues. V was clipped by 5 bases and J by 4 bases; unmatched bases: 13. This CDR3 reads CASSPYNRGSPYGYTF. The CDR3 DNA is TGTGCCAGCAGTCCGTACAACAGGGGCTCCCCCTATGGCTACACCTTC.

CDR3 sequence reads: CASSLLYRHRGGETQYF. The CDR3 DNA is TGTGCCAGCAGCTTACTATATCGACACAGGGGCGGAGAGACCCAGTACTTC. The J gene is TRBJ2-5, the V gene TRBV7-6; 7 bases match TRBD1. CDR3 length: 17 amino acids. V dropped 2 bases and J dropped 4; count of bases not matched to a gene: 13. CDR1 and CDR2 (germline): SGHVS, FNYEAQ.

The CDR3 protein is CASSRDANGYTF. The CDR3 nucleotides are TGTGCCAGCAGCCGCGATGCAAATGGCTACACCTTC. This sequence joins TRBV12-3 or TRBV12-4 and TRBJ1-2; D is undetermined. Trimming stripped 6 bases from V and 6 bases from J, with 11 bases between. The CDR3 spans 12 residues.